The sequence of this TCR beta chain was determined in a study of T cells after yellow fever vaccination. Germline V gene data show CDR1 as SGHRS and CDR2 as YFSETQ. The V end was cut by 0 bases, the J end by 0 bases, with 7 bases between. The CDR3 spans 14 residues. This clonotype was counted between two and nine times. TCRdb itself ran the 5' RACE reads through MiXCR, one entry per CDR3 protein. The sample lists 500,000 to 650,000 distinct CDR3 sequences, about 12% seen once, with about 15% in the top ten. The rearrangement joins TRBV5-1 to TRBJ2-7; D call uncertain. This receptor was taken from a man aged 25-45 years who received the YFV17D yellow fever vaccine. Sequencing was performed on PBMCs, taken on the day of the yellow fever booster vaccination. The CDR3 is CASSLAAVSYEQYF. The CDR3 DNA follows: TGCGCCAGCAGCTTGGCCGCCGTCTCCTACGAGCAGTACTTC. Full variable domain (outside the CDR3, taken from reference TRBV5-1 and TRBJ2-7): KAGVTQTPRYLIKTRGQQVTLSCSPISGHRSVSWYQQTPGQGLQFLFEYFSETQRNKGNFPGRFSGRQFSNSRSEMNVSTLELGDSALYLCASSLAAVSYEQYFGPGTRLTVT.